This T cell receptor beta chain was captured by sequencing in a study of blood T cell repertoires in COVID-19. Study-level background: The study drew acute and convalescent COVID-19 samples from the United States, Italy and Spain.

Ten or more counts support this clone. TCRdb's copy holds only in-frame clones and misses some; the assay was immunoSEQ multiplex PCR. The sample has about 220,000 clones, 80% seen once. The CDR3 length is 13 residues. Between the trimmed V and J ends, which lost 8 bases and 0 bases, there was a span of 10 bases. Germline assignment: CDR1 SGHRS and CDR2 YFSETQ. The sequenced sample was peripheral blood. The origin of this receptor is a human donor in a cohort sampled during active COVID-19. This chain links TRBV5-1 with TRBJ2-3, with D possibly matching TRBD2 (6 bases). CDR3 sequence: CASGAGSTDTQYF. CDR3 nucleotide sequence: TGCGCCAGTGGGGCGGGGAGCACAGATACGCAGTATTTT.